Below, 20 T cell receptor beta chains from the same sample are listed, as sequenced in a study of blood T cell repertoires in COVID-19. The repertoire was sequenced with immunoSEQ multiplex PCR; TCRdb's copy has only in-frame clones and lacks some. The sample contains some 50,000 clones, around 87% of which appear only once. The specimen sequenced was peripheral blood. Receptors originate from a human donor in a cohort sampled during active COVID-19.

The rearrangement uses TRBV15 and TRBJ1-1; no firm D call. This CDR3 is 15 amino acids long. Looked up from germline, CDR1 is LNHNV and CDR2 is YYDKDF (reference sequence). Trimming took off 1 base at V and 1 base at J, with 10 bases between the two ends. CDR3 loop: CATSRVAGSNTEAFF. The CDR3 DNA follows: TGTGCCACCAGCAGAGTCGCCGGGTCGAACACTGAAGCTTTCTTT.

The V call is TRBV4-3, the J call TRBJ2-1; 10 bases map to TRBD1. Germline CDR1 is LGHNA and CDR2 is YSLEER. With 1 base clipped from V and 7 bases from J, the junction kept 13 bases outside the gene matches. CDR3 length: 18 residues. The CDR3 is CASSQARWGQGTANEQFF. CDR3 bases: TGCGCCAGCAGCCAAGCTCGATGGGGACAGGGGACCGCGAATGAGCAGTTCTTC.

The V gene is TRBV6-1, the J gene TRBJ1-6, with D maybe TRBD1 (6 bases). The CDR3 extends over 15 amino acids. Germline lookup yields CDR1 MNHNS and CDR2 SASEGT. Between the trimmed V and J ends, which lost 2 bases and 13 bases, there was a span of 18 bases. The CDR3, as DNA: TGTGCCAGCAGTGAATTGGACAGAGGGTCGAGTCCCCTCCACTTT. This gives the protein CASSELDRGSSPLHF.

This chain uses TRBV19 with TRBJ2-5; 12 nucleotides match TRBD2. Germline loops: CDR1 LNHDA, CDR2 SQIVND (reference sequence). With V trimmed by 5 bases and J by 5 bases, 9 bases remained unmatched. CDR3 size: 16 residues. In DNA form, the CDR3 reads TGTGCCAGTAGTCCTCGACTAGCGGGAGCCGTGGAGACCCAGTACTTC. This codes for CASSPRLAGAVETQYF.

V is TRBV27 and J is TRBJ1-2; 7 nucleotides match TRBD1. V shed 3 bases and J 6 bases; nucleotides not matched to a gene: 4. The germline gives CDR1 MNHEY, CDR2 SMNVEV (reference sequence). The CDR3 runs 13 residues. The CDR3 bases are TGTGCCAGCAGTTTTGGGCAGGGGGATGGCTACACCTTC. Protein sequence: CASSFGQGDGYTF.

This clone is a singleton in its sample. The chain has TRBV6-5 and TRBJ2-1, with TRBD1 matching over 10 bases. The CDR3 is 16 amino acids. CDR1 and CDR2 (germline): MNHEY, SVGAGI. V lost 0 bases and J lost 9; bases outside the gene matches: 8. CDR3 nucleotides: TGTGCCAGCAGTTACTCCGGGACAGGGGCGGGCGGTGAGCAGTTCTTC. This encodes CASSYSGTGAGGEQFF.

V gene TRBV29-1 combines with J gene TRBJ1-1; possibly TRBD1 for D (5 bases). V was cut by 6 bases and J by 0 bases, with 17 bases left in between. Germline CDR1 reads SQVTM; CDR2 reads ANQGSEA. The CDR3 extends over 15 amino acids. CDR3 protein: CSVSSGGSMNTEAFF. The DNA of the CDR3 is TGCAGCGTATCCAGTGGGGGGAGCATGAACACTGAAGCTTTCTTT.

The rearrangement uses TRBV29-1 and TRBJ1-1; 8 bases are a match to TRBD1. The CDR3 covers 13 residues. Germline CDR1 SQVTM, CDR2 ANQGSEA. Trimming at V came to 5 bases and at J to 4 bases, leaving 6 bases not matched to a gene. In nucleotides, the CDR3 is TGCAGCGTTCCGACAGGGGTCGCCACTGAAGCTTTCTTT. This encodes CSVPTGVATEAFF.

The genes are TRBV7-6 and TRBJ2-7; 8 nucleotides match TRBD2. CDR1 is SGHVS and CDR2 is FNYEAQ in the germline V gene. The CDR3 loop spans 15 amino acids. The junction had 13 bases not matched to a gene; V was cut back by 5 bases and J by 7 bases. The CDR3 protein is CASSPTTSGVWEQYF. CDR3 nucleotide sequence: TGTGCCAGCAGCCCGACCACTAGCGGAGTCTGGGAGCAGTACTTC. Full variable domain (remainder filled in from reference TRBV7-6 and TRBJ2-7): GAGVSQSPRYKVTKRGQDVALRCDPISGHVSLYWYRQALGQGPEFLTYFNYEAQQDKSGLPNDRFSAERPEGSISTLTIQRTEQRDSAMYRCASSPTTSGVWEQYFGPGTRLTVT.

The chain couples TRBV6-5 to TRBJ1-5, with D tentatively TRBD1 (5 bases). There are 13 residues in the CDR3. Germline-derived CDR1 and CDR2 are MNHEY and SVGAGI. The V end lost 3 bases, the J end lost 4 bases, and 7 bases lay between the germline ends. CDR3 loop: CASSYGANQPQHF. The DNA of the CDR3 is TGTGCCAGCAGTTATGGGGCAAATCAGCCCCAGCATTTT.

A few counts support this clone. The rearrangement uses TRBV3-1 (or the pseudogene TRBV3-2) and TRBJ2-7, with a weak D call TRBD2 (5 bases). Trimming stripped 0 bases from V and 4 bases from J, with 13 bases between. Germline loops: CDR1 LGHDT, CDR2 YNNKEL (reference sequence). This CDR3 comprises 15 residues. The CDR3, as DNA: TGTGCCAGCAGCCAAGATAGGAGGCTAGGTTACGAGCAGTACTTC. Translation gives CASSQDRRLGYEQYF.

As DNA, the CDR3 is TGTGCCAGCAGGAGGAAGGGGCGCGAGCAGTACTTC. Encoded protein: CASRRKGREQYF. V is TRBV7-9 and J is TRBJ2-7; possibly TRBD1 for D (5 bases). The ends were cut back, 6 bases at V and 6 bases at J, with 12 bases in the middle. There are 12 residues in the CDR3. Germline V gene data show CDR1 as SEHNR and CDR2 as FQNEAQ (reference sequence).

This clone was counted between two and nine times. The CDR3 nucleotides read TGTGCCAGCAGCCAAGGACAGGATGTTCAGCCCCAGCATTTT. This gives the protein CASSQGQDVQPQHF. V is TRBV5-5 and J is TRBJ1-5, with 7 bases aligning to TRBD1. Germline V gene lookup returns CDR1 SGHKS and CDR2 YYEKEE (reference sequence). J was trimmed by 6 bases and V by 4 bases; bases with no gene match: 7. This CDR3 region has 14 residues.

The chain employs TRBV7-2 and TRBJ2-5; TRBD1 aligns across 9 bases. This CDR3 has 15 residues. The germline CDR1 and CDR2 sequences are SGHTA and FQGNSA. V gave up 5 bases and J gave up 5 bases; unmatched junction bases: 9. The CDR3 coding sequence is TGTGCCAGCAGCGGCGAGGACAGGGGAAGGGAGACCCAGTACTTC. It specifies CASSGEDRGRETQYF. Full variable domain (outside the CDR3, taken from reference TRBV7-2 and TRBJ2-5): GAGVSQSPSNKVTEKGKDVELRCDPISGHTALYWYRQSLGQGLEFLIYFQGNSAPDKSGLPSDRFSAERTGGSVSTLTIQRTQQEDSAVYLCASSGEDRGRETQYFGPGTRLLVL.

The chain recombines TRBV30 with TRBJ1-1; D uncertain. The V gene lost 0 bases and the J gene lost 5 bases, with 13 bases spanning the gap. CDR1 is GTSNPN and CDR2 is SVGIG in the germline V gene (reference sequence). The CDR3 runs to 14 residues. CDR3 sequence (DNA): TGTGCCTGGAGTGTTACTAACGTCGGTACTGAAGCTTTCTTT. Its protein product is CAWSVTNVGTEAFF.

This chain links TRBV9 with TRBJ2-1, with a tentative D call TRBD1 (6 bases). The ends were cut back, 0 bases at V and 5 bases at J, with 9 bases in the middle. The CDR3 sequence is 14 residues long. From germline, CDR1 is SGDLS and CDR2 YYNGEE. CDR3 DNA: TGTGCCAGCAGCGTAGGCCAGGGGAACAATGAGCAGTTCTTC. Translation: CASSVGQGNNEQFF.

This chain uses TRBV7-5 with TRBJ1-4. TRBV7-5 is marked as a pseudogene. This CDR3 spans 13 amino acids. CDR3 protein: CARSLRSNEKLFF. The CDR3 DNA is TGTGCCAGAAGCTTGAGGTCTAATGAAAAACTGTTTTTT.

This clone showed up just a few times. The gene calls are TRBV19 and TRBJ2-7, with 9 bases that match TRBD1. V lost 6 bases, J lost 5 bases, and 11 bases stayed unmatched. CDR1 and CDR2 (germline): LNHDA, SQIVND (reference sequence). The CDR3 consists of 15 residues. The CDR3 reads CASSMGDREFNEQYF. Here the CDR3 DNA reads TGTGCCAGTAGCATGGGGGACAGGGAGTTTAACGAGCAGTACTTC.

This chain joins TRBV4-3 and TRBJ2-2; no reliable D call. Germline V lookup: CDR1 LGHNA, CDR2 YSLEER. This CDR3 comprises 14 residues. Trimming took off 0 bases at V and 4 bases at J, with 6 bases between the two ends. The CDR3, as DNA: TGCGCCAGCAGCCAAGATTCCGGCACCGGGGAGCTGTTTTTT. Its translation: CASSQDSGTGELFF.

The V call is TRBV6-5, the J call TRBJ1-5; 9 bases map to TRBD1. Unmatched junction bases numbered 7, after V lost 6 bases and J lost 7 bases. In germline, CDR1 is MNHEY, CDR2 SVGAGI. CDR3 length: 14 residues. CDR3 sequence: CASSRTGEHQPQHF. In DNA form, the CDR3 reads TGTGCCAGCAGCCGGACAGGGGAACACCAGCCCCAGCATTTT.